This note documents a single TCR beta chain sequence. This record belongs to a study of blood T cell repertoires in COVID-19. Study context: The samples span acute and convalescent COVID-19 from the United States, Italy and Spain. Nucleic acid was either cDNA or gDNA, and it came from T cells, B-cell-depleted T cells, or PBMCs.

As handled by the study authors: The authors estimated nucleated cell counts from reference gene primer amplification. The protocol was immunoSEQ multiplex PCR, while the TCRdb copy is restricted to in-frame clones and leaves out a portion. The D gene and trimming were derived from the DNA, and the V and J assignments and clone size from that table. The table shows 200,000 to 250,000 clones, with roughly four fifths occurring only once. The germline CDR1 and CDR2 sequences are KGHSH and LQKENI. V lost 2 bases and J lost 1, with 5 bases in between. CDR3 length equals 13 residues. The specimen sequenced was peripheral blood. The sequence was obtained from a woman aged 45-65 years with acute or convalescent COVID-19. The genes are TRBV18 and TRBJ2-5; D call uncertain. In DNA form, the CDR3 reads TGTGCCAGCTCACCAGGCAGCCAAGAGACCCAGTACTTC. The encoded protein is CASSPGSQETQYF.